This TCR beta chain came from a study of OX40 agonist ivuxolimab in advanced cancers. In the study overall: Partial responses were achieved by three patients, one with hepatocellular carcinoma and two with cutaneous melanoma. Study-wide results and caveats: Normalized T-cell clonal expansion was also low in some nonresponders.

The data were produced by immunoSEQ multiplex PCR, yet TCRdb's version contains in-frame clones alone and is incomplete. The sample lists about 80,000 clones, 94% occurring once. CDR1 and CDR2 from the germline V gene are SGHTA and FQGTGA. Trimming shortened V by 3 bases and J by 0 bases, and 9 bases separated the two germline ends. The CDR3 spans 15 residues. Blood was sampled at baseline, cycle 4 day 1, and cycle 7 day 1. Note on this clone: Its specificity is not known.

Material: CD4+ or CD8+ T cells sorted from blood, obtained in a trial of the OX40 agonist ivuxolimab. This TCR derives from an adult with an advanced solid tumor such as melanoma, head and neck, liver or kidney cancer. V is TRBV7-3 and J is TRBJ2-1; no reliable D call. The CDR3 spells CASSFRWSSYNEQFF. CDR3 sequence (DNA): TGTGCCAGCAGCTTCAGATGGAGCTCCTACAATGAGCAGTTCTTC.